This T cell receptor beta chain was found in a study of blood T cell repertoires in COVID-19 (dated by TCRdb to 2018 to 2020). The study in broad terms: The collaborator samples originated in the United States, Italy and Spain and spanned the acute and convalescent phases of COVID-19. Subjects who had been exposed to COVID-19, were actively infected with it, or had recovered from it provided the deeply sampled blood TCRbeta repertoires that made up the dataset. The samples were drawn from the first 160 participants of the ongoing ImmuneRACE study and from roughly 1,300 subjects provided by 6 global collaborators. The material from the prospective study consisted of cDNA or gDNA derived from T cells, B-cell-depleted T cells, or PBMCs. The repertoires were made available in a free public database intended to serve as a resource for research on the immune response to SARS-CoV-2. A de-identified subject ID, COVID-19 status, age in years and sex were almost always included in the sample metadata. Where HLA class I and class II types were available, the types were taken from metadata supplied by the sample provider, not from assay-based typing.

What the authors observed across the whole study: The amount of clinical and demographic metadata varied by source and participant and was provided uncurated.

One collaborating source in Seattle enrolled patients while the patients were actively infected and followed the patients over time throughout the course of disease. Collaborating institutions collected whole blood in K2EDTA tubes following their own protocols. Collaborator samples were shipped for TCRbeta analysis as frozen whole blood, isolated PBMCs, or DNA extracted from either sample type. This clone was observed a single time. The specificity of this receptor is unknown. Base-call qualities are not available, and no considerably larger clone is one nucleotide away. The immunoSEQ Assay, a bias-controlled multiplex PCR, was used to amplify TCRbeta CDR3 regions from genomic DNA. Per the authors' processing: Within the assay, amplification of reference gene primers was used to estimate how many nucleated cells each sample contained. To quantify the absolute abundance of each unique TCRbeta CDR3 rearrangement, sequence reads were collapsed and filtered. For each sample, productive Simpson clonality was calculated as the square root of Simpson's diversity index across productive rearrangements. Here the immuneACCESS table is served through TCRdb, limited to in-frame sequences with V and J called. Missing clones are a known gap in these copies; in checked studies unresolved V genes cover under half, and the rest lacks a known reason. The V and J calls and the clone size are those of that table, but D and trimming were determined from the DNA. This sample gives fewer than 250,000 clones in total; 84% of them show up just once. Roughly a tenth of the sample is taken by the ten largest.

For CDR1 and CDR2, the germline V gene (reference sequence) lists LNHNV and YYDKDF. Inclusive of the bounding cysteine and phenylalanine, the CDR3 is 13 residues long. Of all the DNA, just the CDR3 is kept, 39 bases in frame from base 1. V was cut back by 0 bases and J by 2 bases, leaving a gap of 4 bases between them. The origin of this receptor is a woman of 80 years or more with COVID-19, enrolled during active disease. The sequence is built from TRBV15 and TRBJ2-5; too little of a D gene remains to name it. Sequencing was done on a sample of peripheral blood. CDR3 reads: CATSRDLQETQYF. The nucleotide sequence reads TGTGCCACCAGCAGAGACCTTCAAGAGACCCAGTACTTC.